Below are 8 T cell receptor beta chains sequenced from a single sample in a study of OX40 agonist ivuxolimab in advanced cancers. Using immunoSEQ multiplex PCR, the repertoire was profiled, and TCRdb retains in-frame clones only, with some absent. The sample lists more than 65,000 clones, just over 90% occurring once. The specimen comprised CD4+ or CD8+ T cells sorted from blood, sampled in a trial of the OX40 agonist ivuxolimab. These receptors were taken from an adult with an advanced solid tumor such as melanoma, head and neck, liver or kidney cancer.

The rearrangement uses TRBV11-1 and TRBJ1-4; D not resolved. The germline V gene has CDR1 SGHAT and CDR2 FQDESV (reference sequence). This CDR3 has 14 amino acids. The V gene lost 3 bases and the J gene lost 0 bases, with 5 bases spanning the gap. CDR3 sequence: CASSFSATNEKLFF. CDR3 nucleotide sequence: TGTGCCAGCAGCTTCTCAGCAACTAATGAAAAACTGTTTTTT.

The chain has TRBV18 and TRBJ1-4, with D perhaps TRBD1 (5 bases). V dropped 3 bases and J dropped 7 bases, with 12 bases sitting between them. Per germline, CDR1 KGHSH and CDR2 LQKENI. The CDR3 has 14 amino acids. CDR3 in amino acids: CASSPRDEREKLFF. In nucleotides, the CDR3 is TGTGCCAGCTCACCCCGGGACGAGCGTGAAAAACTGTTTTTT.

The chain recombines TRBV5-4 with TRBJ2-1, with 8 bases lining up with TRBD1. CDR3 length: 17 residues. Germline CDR1 and CDR2: SGHNT and YYREEE (reference sequence). V gave up 4 bases and J gave up 6 bases; unmatched junction bases: 15. Here the CDR3 DNA reads TGTGCCAGCAGCCCGGGCGCCGGACAGGGTATCTCCAATGAGCAGTTCTTC. Encoded protein: CASSPGAGQGISNEQFF.

This clone was recorded only once. The CDR3, as DNA: TGTGCCAGCAGCTTCTCCCTAGCTTCCGGGGAGCTGTTTTTT. Translated, it gives CASSFSLASGELFF. This sequence joins TRBV7-2 and TRBJ2-2; D is perhaps TRBD2 (5 bases). The CDR3 covers 14 residues. Germline CDR1 is SGHTA and CDR2 is FQGNSA. V was pared by 3 bases and J by 6 bases, with 11 bases between.

The chain is built from TRBV9 and TRBJ2-7; 12 bases line up with TRBD1. CDR3 length equals 15 residues. V gave up 3 bases and J gave up 4 bases; unmatched junction bases: 5. In germline, CDR1 is SGDLS, CDR2 YYNGEE. The chain's CDR3 is CASSAMGQGAYEQYF. In nucleotides, the CDR3 is TGTGCCAGCAGCGCTATGGGACAGGGGGCGTACGAGCAGTACTTC.

This sequence joins TRBV5-4 and TRBJ2-1; 7 bases line up with TRBD2. This CDR3 region has 14 residues. CDR1 SGHNT and CDR2 YYREEE come from the germline V gene (reference sequence). Germline trimming cut 2 bases from V and 8 bases from J; bases unmatched to any gene: 7. In nucleotides, the CDR3 is TGTGCCAGCAGCTTTGGCGGGAGTAACTATGAGCAGTTCTTC. Translation: CASSFGGSNYEQFF.

The chain uses TRBV30 and TRBJ1-1; D is unresolved. V lost 4 bases to trimming and J lost 1 base, with 4 bases between them. The germline V gene has CDR1 GTSNPN and CDR2 SVGIG (reference sequence). CDR3 length: 11 amino acids. The CDR3 sequence: CAWIWNTEAFF. CDR3 bases: TGTGCCTGGATCTGGAACACTGAAGCTTTCTTT.

Comments on this clone: Other DNA variants within this sample encode the same CDR3. The gene calls are TRBV18 and TRBJ2-3; 7 nucleotides align to TRBD1. Germline V lookup: CDR1 KGHSH, CDR2 LQKENI. This CDR3 region has 15 residues. The V gene end was trimmed by 0 bases and the J gene end by 0 bases; junction bases not matched to a gene: 0. CDR3 region: CASSPPGQSTDTQYF. In DNA, the CDR3 is TGTGCCAGCTCACCACCGGGACAGAGCACAGATACGCAGTATTTT.